Below are 22 T cell receptor beta chains sequenced from a single sample in a study of blood T cell repertoires in COVID-19. Produced via immunoSEQ multiplex PCR; TCRdb's table is partial and in-frame only. Altogether roughly 92,000 clones are present, around 87% being singletons, with the ten largest covering about 5%. Material for sequencing was peripheral blood. These receptors all stem from a woman older than 75 with acute or convalescent COVID-19.

J is TRBJ1-2 and V is TRBV19; TRBD1 matches at 8 bases. This CDR3 has 16 amino acids. Losses at the gene ends were 5 bases for V and 2 bases for J; bases not matched to a gene: 10. CDR1 LNHDA and CDR2 SQIVND come from the germline V gene (reference sequence). In DNA, the CDR3 is TGTGCCAGTAGTTCATGGAGGACAGGGTTGAACTATGGCTACACCTTC. This gives the protein CASSSWRTGLNYGYTF.

The rearrangement links TRBV5-1 to TRBJ1-1, with 7 bases fitting TRBD1. Trimming took 5 bases from V and 2 from J; bases not matched to a gene: 6. The V gene's germline CDR1 is SGHRS and CDR2 YFSETQ. CDR3 length equals 14 residues. The CDR3 DNA reads as TGCGCCAGCAGTCAGAACAGGGGTAACACTGAAGCTTTCTTT. It encodes CASSQNRGNTEAFF.

The chain employs TRBV18 and TRBJ1-3; 7 bases align to TRBD1. The CDR3 is 16 residues long. The J segment lost 4 bases and the V segment lost 3 bases, leaving 9 bases of the junction unmatched. The germline V gene encodes CDR1 KGHSH and CDR2 LQKENI. The CDR3 here is CASSPQGGRKGNTIYF. The CDR3 DNA reads as TGTGCCAGCTCACCCCAGGGGGGACGTAAAGGAAACACCATATATTTT.

This chain joins TRBV12-3 or TRBV12-4 and TRBJ1-3; D gene uncertain. Trimming cost V 5 bases and J 4 bases, with 9 bases left between them. The length of the CDR3 is 13 residues. The CDR3 DNA sequence: TGTGCCAGCAGTCCCTTTCAGGGAAACACCATATATTTT. This sequence encodes CASSPFQGNTIYF.

The CDR3 loop is CASTPTGSVTEAFF. The CDR3 DNA sequence: TGTGCCAGCACCCCAACAGGTTCGGTCACTGAAGCTTTCTTT. This rearrangement joins TRBV2 to TRBJ1-1, with D possibly matching TRBD1 (5 bases). Deletions cut 7 bases from V and 4 bases from J, with 16 bases between. CDR1 is SNHLY, CDR2 FYNNEI, per germline. This CDR3 is built from 14 residues.

The rearrangement links TRBV4-2 to TRBJ2-7, with D possibly matching TRBD2 (5 bases). The CDR3 contains 17 residues. Germline V gene lookup returns CDR1 LGHNA and CDR2 YNFKEQ. Trimming took off 1 base at V and 4 bases at J, with 20 bases between the two ends. The CDR3 reads CASSQASAVGGRYEQYF. The CDR3, as DNA: TGTGCCAGCAGCCAAGCGTCAGCGGTCGGAGGTCGGTACGAGCAGTACTTC.

This chain connects TRBV4-1 to TRBJ2-1; 9 nucleotides line up with TRBD2. J lost 3 bases, V lost 3 bases, and 6 bases had no gene match. Germline V lookup: CDR1 MGHRA, CDR2 YSYEKL. There are 16 residues in the CDR3. The CDR3 region has the DNA TGCGCCAGCAGCCATGTAGCGGGAGCGAACTACAATGAGCAGTTCTTC. As protein: CASSHVAGANYNEQFF.

The chain carries TRBV6-2 or TRBV6-3 and TRBJ1-2; 7 positions agree with TRBD1. Trimming removed 5 bases from V and 3 bases from J; junction bases left unmatched: 6. The length of the CDR3 is 14 residues. Germline V gene lookup returns CDR1 MNHEY and CDR2 SVGEGT. This CDR3 is CASSIPTGHYGYTF. CDR3 nucleotide sequence: TGTGCCAGCAGTATACCGACAGGGCACTATGGCTACACCTTC.

V and J are TRBV3-1 (or the pseudogene TRBV3-2) and TRBJ1-3; 8 bases align to TRBD1. The J segment lost 0 bases and the V segment lost 3 bases, leaving 7 bases of the junction unmatched. This CDR3 has 17 residues. Germline CDR1 reads LGHDT; CDR2 reads YNNKEL (reference sequence). CDR3 sequence: CASSQTGQVSSGNTIYF. In DNA, the CDR3 is TGTGCCAGCAGCCAGACGGGACAGGTTAGCTCTGGAAACACCATATATTTT.

The chain joins TRBV5-5 to TRBJ1-2; 7 bases are a match to TRBD1. This CDR3 contains 13 residues. Germline loops: CDR1 SGHKS, CDR2 YYEKEE (reference sequence). V lost 2 bases, J lost 6 bases, and 4 bases stayed unmatched. The CDR3 DNA follows: TGTGCCAGCAGCTTTCCCGGGACAGATGGCTACACCTTC. It yields the protein CASSFPGTDGYTF.

The rearrangement uses TRBV24-1 and TRBJ1-3; the D is unclear. Germline V gives CDR1 KGHDR, CDR2 SFDVKD. V shed 4 bases and J shed 3 bases, with 12 bases lying between them. CDR3 length: 15 amino acids. DNA for the CDR3: TGTGCCACCAGTGAGAGGAGGGTTGATGGAAACACCATATATTTT. It specifies CATSERRVDGNTIYF.

The rearrangement links TRBV14 to TRBJ1-2; D perhaps matches TRBD1 (6 bases). The length of the CDR3 is 13 residues. Germline values: CDR1 SGHDN, CDR2 FVKESK. Between the trimmed V and J ends, which lost 3 bases and 7 bases, there was a span of 12 bases. CDR3 bases: TGTGCCAGCAGCCAGAACTACAGGGTTGGCTACACCTTC. Amino acid sequence: CASSQNYRVGYTF.

This rearrangement joins TRBV19 to TRBJ1-3; perhaps TRBD1 as D (5 bases). This CDR3 region has 13 residues. The germline V gene encodes CDR1 LNHDA and CDR2 SQIVND (reference sequence). V lost 8 bases and J lost 5, with 13 bases in between. The CDR3 bases are TGTGCCAGTGGGGGGGGACGGAGAAACACCATATATTTT. As protein: CASGGGRRNTIYF.

The V and J genes are TRBV5-1 and TRBJ2-5, with TRBD2 matching 9 bases. After removal of 4 bases from V and 1 base from J, the junction contained 14 bases not matched to a gene. Germline CDR1 is SGHRS and CDR2 is YFSETQ. The CDR3 loop spans 18 amino acids. The CDR3 region is CASSPRGSGRSPQETQYF. In nucleotides, the CDR3 is TGCGCCAGCAGCCCCCGGGGTAGCGGGAGATCCCCCCAAGAGACCCAGTACTTC.

The rearrangement uses TRBV7-6 and TRBJ1-1; D is unresolved. The germline V gene encodes CDR1 SGHVS and CDR2 FNYEAQ. The V gene lost 5 bases and the J gene lost 0 bases, with 13 bases spanning the gap. The CDR3 is made up of 15 amino acids. In DNA form, the CDR3 reads TGTGCCAGCAGCCAAATGGTAGAGATGAACACTGAAGCTTTCTTT. Translating gives CASSQMVEMNTEAFF.

This sequence joins TRBV18 and TRBJ1-5, with 7 bases that match TRBD1. CDR1 KGHSH and CDR2 LQKENI come from the germline V gene. The V segment lost 3 bases and the J segment 1 base; nucleotides outside the gene matches: 6. The CDR3 is made up of 16 amino acids. Written as DNA, the CDR3 is TGTGCCAGCTCACCTTACCAGACAGGGAGCAATCAGCCCCAGCATTTT. Its protein product is CASSPYQTGSNQPQHF. Filled out from reference TRBV18 and TRBJ1-5, the complete variable domain reads NAGVMQNPRHLVRRRGQEARLRCSPMKGHSHVYWYRQLPEEGLKFMVYLQKENIIDESGMPKERFSAEFPKEGPSILRIQQVVRGDSAAYFCASSPYQTGSNQPQHFGDGTRLSIL.

The chain carries TRBV11-3 and TRBJ2-1; 9 bases align to TRBD1. This CDR3 has 14 residues. The ends lost 4 bases at V and 7 bases at J; junction bases unmatched: 5. CDR1 and CDR2 (germline): SGHNT, YENEEA. The CDR3 region is CASSWGQGGNEQFF. The CDR3 DNA reads TGTGCCAGCAGCTGGGGACAGGGAGGGAATGAGCAGTTCTTC.

This chain links TRBV11-2 with TRBJ2-5; D is uncertain. Per germline, CDR1 SGHAT and CDR2 FQNNGV. The V end was cut by 0 bases, the J end by 4 bases, with 6 bases between. The CDR3 totals 13 residues. The chain's CDR3 is CASSLDYLETQYF. In nucleotides, the CDR3 is TGTGCCAGCAGCTTAGACTACCTAGAGACCCAGTACTTC.

The chain links TRBV5-1 to TRBJ2-7; 8 bases are shared with TRBD2. The CDR3 runs to 14 residues. The germline V gene encodes CDR1 SGHRS and CDR2 YFSETQ. V gave up 4 bases and J gave up 4 bases; unmatched junction bases: 7. The CDR3 loop reads CASSPAGDGYEQYF. DNA of the CDR3: TGCGCCAGCAGCCCAGCGGGAGATGGATACGAGCAGTACTTC.

The chain recombines TRBV20-1 with TRBJ2-3; no firm D call. Germline V CDR1 and CDR2: DFQATT, SNEGSKA (reference sequence). V lost 6 bases and J 6 bases, leaving 10 bases between the germline ends. This CDR3 contains 11 residues. CDR3 in amino acids: CSALFEDTQYF. DNA of the CDR3: TGCAGTGCCCTTTTTGAGGATACGCAGTATTTT.

The chain uses TRBV7-2 and TRBJ2-1; D possibly corresponds to TRBD2 (6 bases). From germline, CDR1 is SGHTA and CDR2 FQGNSA. Trimming took 3 bases from V and 9 from J, leaving 15 bases between them. The CDR3 runs to 14 residues. The CDR3 bases are TGTGCCAGCAGCTTTCAGGGACTCCGTGGTGAGCAGTTCTTC. Encoded protein: CASSFQGLRGEQFF.

The chain combines TRBV5-4 with TRBJ2-7, with D perhaps TRBD1 (6 bases). The CDR3 consists of 16 residues. V shed 4 bases and J shed 0 bases, with 17 bases lying between them. CDR1 is SGHNT and CDR2 is YYREEE in the germline V gene (reference sequence). The CDR3 here is CASSLLRDKSSYEQYF. The CDR3 DNA follows: TGTGCCAGCAGCCTCCTCCGGGACAAGAGCTCCTACGAGCAGTACTTC.